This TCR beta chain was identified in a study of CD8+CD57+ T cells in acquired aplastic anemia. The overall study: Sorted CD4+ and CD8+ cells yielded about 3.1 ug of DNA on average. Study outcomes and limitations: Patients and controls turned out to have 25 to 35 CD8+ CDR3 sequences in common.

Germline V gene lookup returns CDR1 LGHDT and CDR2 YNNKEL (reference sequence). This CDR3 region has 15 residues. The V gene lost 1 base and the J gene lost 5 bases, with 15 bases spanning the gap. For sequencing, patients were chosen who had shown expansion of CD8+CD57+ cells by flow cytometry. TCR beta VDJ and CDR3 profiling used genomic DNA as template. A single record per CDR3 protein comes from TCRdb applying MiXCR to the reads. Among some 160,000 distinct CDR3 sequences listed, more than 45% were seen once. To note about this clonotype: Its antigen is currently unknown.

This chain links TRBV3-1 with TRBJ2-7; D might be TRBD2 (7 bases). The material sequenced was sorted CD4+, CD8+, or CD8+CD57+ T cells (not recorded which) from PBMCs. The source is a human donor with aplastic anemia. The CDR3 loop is CASSQATAGAHEQYF. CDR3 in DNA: TGTGCCAGCAGCCAAGCGACGGCGGGGGCACACGAGCAGTACTTC.